The rows below give T cell receptor beta chains drawn from one sample of a study of shared clonotypes between healthy human individuals. Some clones are missing from TCRdb's copy, which holds only in-frame ones; the method was immunoSEQ multiplex PCR. The sample has roughly 1,500,000 clones, 95% to 99% seen once; the top ten hold about 0.4%. Sequencing input: naive CD4+ T cells sorted from blood. These receptors were obtained from a man aged 25-45 years in good health. CDR3s include the opening cysteine and the closing phenylalanine or tryptophan. D genes are given only for firm matches. Clone size is shown for a subset of rows, as once, few, many or a class of expanded clone.

j_call v_call clone_size d_call cdr3_aa cdr3_nt
TRBJ2-2 TRBV14 - TRBD2 CASSTRTSGSTGELFF TGTGCCAGCAGTACCCGGACTAGCGGTTCCACCGGGGAGCTGTTTTTT
TRBJ2-7 TRBV28 - TRBD1 CASSLVGTGREQYF TGTGCCAGCAGTTTAGTTGGGACAGGGCGCGAGCAGTACTTC
TRBJ1-1 TRBV2 - - CASSDYTEAFF TGTGCCAGCAGTGACTACACTGAAGCTTTCTTT
TRBJ1-5 TRBV5-8 - TRBD1 CASSPWTGGQPQHF TGTGCCAGCAGCCCATGGACAGGGGGTCAGCCCCAGCATTTT
TRBJ1-4 TRBV7-2 - - CASSQTRGFFEKLFF TGTGCCAGCAGCCAAACCCGGGGTTTCTTCGAAAAACTGTTTTTT
TRBJ2-2 TRBV19 - TRBD2 CASSRLAGQTGELFF TGTGCCAGTAGCCGACTAGCGGGACAGACCGGGGAGCTGTTTTTT
TRBJ2-3 TRBV19 - - CASSAGQYKNTDTQYF TGTGCCAGTAGTGCCGGACAGTACAAAAACACAGATACGCAGTATTTT
TRBJ1-5 TRBV5-5 - - CASRSRASGDHSNQPQHF TGTGCCAGCAGATCCCGGGCGTCGGGAGACCATAGCAATCAGCCCCAGCATTTT
TRBJ1-1 TRBV11-3 - - CASSPGPGGGAFF TGTGCCAGCAGCCCGGGCCCTGGCGGCGGAGCTTTCTTT
TRBJ2-3 TRBV19 - TRBD2 CASSIGPGRVLDTQYF TGTGCCAGTAGTATAGGCCCAGGGAGGGTGTTAGATACGCAGTATTTT
TRBJ2-7 TRBV27 - TRBD2 CASSTSGIYEQYF TGTGCCAGCTCCACTAGCGGGATCTACGAGCAGTACTTC
TRBJ2-1 TRBV7-9 - - CASSPRWSDSSYNEQFF TGTGCCAGCAGCCCGCGGTGGAGCGATAGCTCCTACAATGAGCAGTTCTTC
TRBJ2-1 TRBV5-1 - TRBD2 CASSPIPAGGPSNEQFF TGCGCCAGCAGCCCCATTCCAGCGGGAGGGCCGTCAAATGAGCAGTTCTTC
TRBJ2-2 TRBV15 once - CATSRHTTGELFF TGTGCCACCTCCCGACACACCACCGGGGAGCTGTTTTTT
TRBJ2-7 TRBV2 - - CASTKEVYEQYF TGTGCCAGCACCAAAGAGGTTTACGAGCAGTACTTC
TRBJ1-1 TRBV5-5 once - CASSSRGSHQGNTEAFF TGTGCCAGCAGCTCCCGAGGGAGTCACCAGGGGAACACTGAAGCTTTCTTT
TRBJ2-2 TRBV11-2 - TRBD2 CASSRAWTSGALNTGELFF TGTGCCAGCAGCCGCGCCTGGACTAGCGGGGCCCTGAACACCGGGGAGCTGTTTTTT
TRBJ2-7 TRBV6-1 - TRBD1 CASRVVGQGSADQYF TGTGCCAGCAGGGTTGTGGGACAGGGGTCCGCGGACCAGTACTTC
TRBJ2-5 TRBV5-1 - - CASSLVGQETQYF TGCGCCAGCAGCTTGGTGGGCCAAGAGACCCAGTACTTC
TRBJ2-4 TRBV19 - TRBD1 CASSITGALENIQYF TGTGCCAGTAGTATCACAGGGGCATTGGAGAACATTCAGTACTTC
TRBJ1-1 TRBV10-3 once - CAISETTLGGTEAFF TGTGCCATCAGTGAGACCACCCTGGGAGGGACTGAAGCTTTCTTT
TRBJ1-4 TRBV27 - - CASSYTGIATNEKLFF TGTGCCAGCAGTTATACGGGGATTGCAACTAATGAAAAACTGTTTTTT